This T cell receptor beta chain was sequenced in a study of blood T cell repertoires in COVID-19. This clone was detected only once. In the original workflow: Estimates of nucleated cell counts were drawn from the amplification of reference gene primers. Clones were sequenced by immunoSEQ multiplex PCR, and TCRdb holds only the in-frame ones, with some missing. V and J calls and clone size are those listed in that table; D and trimming were worked out from the DNA. The top ten clones hold roughly 6.2% of a sample with approximately 200,000 clones, 80% to 90% of them seen once. This CDR3 is built from 16 residues. Trimming took 2 bases from V and 1 from J, leaving 15 bases between them.

The V gene is TRBV6-7, the J gene TRBJ2-7; weak D call: TRBD1 (5 bases). TRBV6-7 carries the ORF label, with uncertain function. Sample: peripheral blood. This TCR came from a man in his sixties who had recovered from COVID-19. CDR3 coding DNA: TGTGCCAGCAGTTACGCTGAGACAGTGGAATCCTACGAGCAGTACTTC. This codes for CASSYAETVESYEQYF.